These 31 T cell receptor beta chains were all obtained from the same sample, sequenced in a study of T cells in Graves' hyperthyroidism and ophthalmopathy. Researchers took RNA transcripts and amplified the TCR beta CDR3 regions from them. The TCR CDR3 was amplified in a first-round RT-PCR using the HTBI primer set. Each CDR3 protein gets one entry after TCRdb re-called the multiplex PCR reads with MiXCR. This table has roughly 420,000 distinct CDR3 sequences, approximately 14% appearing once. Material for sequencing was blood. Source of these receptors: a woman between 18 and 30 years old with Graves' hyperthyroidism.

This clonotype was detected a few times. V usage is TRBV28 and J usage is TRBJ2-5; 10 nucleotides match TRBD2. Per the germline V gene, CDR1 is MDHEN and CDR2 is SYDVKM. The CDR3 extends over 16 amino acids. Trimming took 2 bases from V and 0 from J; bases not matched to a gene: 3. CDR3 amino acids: CASSLTSGAYQETQYF. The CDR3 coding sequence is TGTGCCAGCAGTTTAACTAGCGGGGCCTACCAAGAGACCCAGTACTTC.

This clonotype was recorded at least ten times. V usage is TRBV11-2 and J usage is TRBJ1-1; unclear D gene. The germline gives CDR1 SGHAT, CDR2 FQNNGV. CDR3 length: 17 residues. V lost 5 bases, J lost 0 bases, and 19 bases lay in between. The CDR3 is CASSKDGERVMNTEAFF. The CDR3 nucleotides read TGTGCCAGCAGCAAAGACGGGGAAAGGGTGATGAACACTGAAGCTTTCTTT.

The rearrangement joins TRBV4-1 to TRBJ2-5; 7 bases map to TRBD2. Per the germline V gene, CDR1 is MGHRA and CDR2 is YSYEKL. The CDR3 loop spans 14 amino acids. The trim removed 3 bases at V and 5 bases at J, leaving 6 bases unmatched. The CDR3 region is CASSHSREQETQYF. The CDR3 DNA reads TGCGCCAGCAGCCATTCGCGGGAGCAGGAGACCCAGTACTTC.

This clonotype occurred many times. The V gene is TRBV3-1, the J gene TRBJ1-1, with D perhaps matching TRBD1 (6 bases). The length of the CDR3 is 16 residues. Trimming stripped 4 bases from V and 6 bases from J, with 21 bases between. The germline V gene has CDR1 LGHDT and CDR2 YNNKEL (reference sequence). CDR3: CASSPSPTQGYAEAFF. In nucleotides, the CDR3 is TGTGCCAGCAGCCCCAGCCCGACCCAGGGGTACGCTGAAGCTTTCTTT. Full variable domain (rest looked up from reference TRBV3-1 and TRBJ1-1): DTAVSQTPKYLVTQMGNDKSIKCEQNLGHDTMYWYKQDSKKFLKIMFSYNNKELIINETVPNRFSPKSPDKAHLNLHINSLELGDSAVYFCASSPSPTQGYAEAFFGQGTRLTVV.

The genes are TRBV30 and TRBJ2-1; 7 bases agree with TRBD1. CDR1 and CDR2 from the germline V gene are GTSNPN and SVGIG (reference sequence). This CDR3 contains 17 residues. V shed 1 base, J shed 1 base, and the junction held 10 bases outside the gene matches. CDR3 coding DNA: TGTGCCTGGAGTGCCCGGGGCAGGGGGTCTTCCTACAATGAGCAGTTCTTC. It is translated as CAWSARGRGSSYNEQFF.

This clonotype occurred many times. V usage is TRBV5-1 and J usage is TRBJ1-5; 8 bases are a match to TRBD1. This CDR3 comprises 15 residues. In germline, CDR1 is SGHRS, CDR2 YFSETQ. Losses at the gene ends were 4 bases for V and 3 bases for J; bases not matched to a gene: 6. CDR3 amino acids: CASSPTGGVNQPQHF. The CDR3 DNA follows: TGCGCCAGCAGCCCTACAGGGGGAGTCAATCAGCCCCAGCATTTT.

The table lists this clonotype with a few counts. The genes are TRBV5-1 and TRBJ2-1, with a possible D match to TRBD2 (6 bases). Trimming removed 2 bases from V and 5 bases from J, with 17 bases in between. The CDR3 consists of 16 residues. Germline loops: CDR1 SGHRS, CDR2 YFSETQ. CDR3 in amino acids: CASSLTFGTPNNEQFF. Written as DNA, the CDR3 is TGCGCCAGCAGCTTAACTTTCGGGACTCCCAACAATGAGCAGTTCTTC. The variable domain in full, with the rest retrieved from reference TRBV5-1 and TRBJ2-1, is KAGVTQTPRYLIKTRGQQVTLSCSPISGHRSVSWYQQTPGQGLQFLFEYFSETQRNKGNFPGRFSGRQFSNSRSEMNVSTLELGDSALYLCASSLTFGTPNNEQFFGPGTRLTVL.

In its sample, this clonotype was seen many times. CDR3 region: CASRARLGQDKETQYF. As DNA, the CDR3 is TGTGCCAGCAGGGCGCGCCTGGGACAGGATAAGGAGACCCAGTACTTC. V is TRBV6-1 and J is TRBJ2-5, with TRBD1 matching 8 bases. Germline CDR1 is MNHNS and CDR2 is SASEGT. V lost 6 bases to trimming and J lost 5 bases; unmatched junction nucleotides: 14. CDR3 length: 16 residues.

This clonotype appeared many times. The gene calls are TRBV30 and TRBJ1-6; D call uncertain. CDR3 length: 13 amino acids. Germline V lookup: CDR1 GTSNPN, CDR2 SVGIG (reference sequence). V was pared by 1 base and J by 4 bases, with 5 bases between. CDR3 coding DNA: TGTGCCTGGAGTGAACAGTATAATTCACCCCTCCACTTT. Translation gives CAWSEQYNSPLHF.

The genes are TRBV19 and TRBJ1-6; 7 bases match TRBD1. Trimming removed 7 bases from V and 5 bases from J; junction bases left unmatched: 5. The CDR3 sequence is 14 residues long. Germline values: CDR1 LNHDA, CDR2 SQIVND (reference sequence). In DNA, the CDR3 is TGTGCCAGTATTCTGGGACAGCATAATTCACCCCTCCACTTT. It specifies CASILGQHNSPLHF.

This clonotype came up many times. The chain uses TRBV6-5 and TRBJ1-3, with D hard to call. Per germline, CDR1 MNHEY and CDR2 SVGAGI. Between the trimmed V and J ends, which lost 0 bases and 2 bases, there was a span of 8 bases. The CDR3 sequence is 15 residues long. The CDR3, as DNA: TGTGCCAGCAGTTACTCAATTCAAACTGGAAACACCATATATTTT. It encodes CASSYSIQTGNTIYF.

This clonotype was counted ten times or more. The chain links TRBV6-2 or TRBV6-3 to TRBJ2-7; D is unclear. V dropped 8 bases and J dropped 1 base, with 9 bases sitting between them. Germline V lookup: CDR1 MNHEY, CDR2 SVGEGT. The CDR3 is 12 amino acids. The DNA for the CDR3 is TGTGCCAGCCTTTCGAAGTCCTACGAGCAGTACTTC. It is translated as CASLSKSYEQYF.

CDR3 protein: CASTDPLRETQYF. CDR3 in DNA: TGTGCCAGCACCGACCCCCTTCGGGAGACCCAGTACTTC. V gene TRBV6-2 or TRBV6-3 combines with J gene TRBJ2-5; no clear D gene. This CDR3 region has 13 residues. Trimming shortened V by 7 bases and J by 5 bases, and 14 bases separated the two germline ends. Germline CDR1 MNHEY, CDR2 SVGEGT.

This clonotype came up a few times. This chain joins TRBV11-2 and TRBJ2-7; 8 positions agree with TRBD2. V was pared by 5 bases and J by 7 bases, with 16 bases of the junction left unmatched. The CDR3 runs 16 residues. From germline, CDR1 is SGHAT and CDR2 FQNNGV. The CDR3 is CASSPLRREGTGEQYF. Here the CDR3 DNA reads TGTGCCAGCAGCCCACTGCGCCGGGAGGGTACGGGGGAGCAGTACTTC.

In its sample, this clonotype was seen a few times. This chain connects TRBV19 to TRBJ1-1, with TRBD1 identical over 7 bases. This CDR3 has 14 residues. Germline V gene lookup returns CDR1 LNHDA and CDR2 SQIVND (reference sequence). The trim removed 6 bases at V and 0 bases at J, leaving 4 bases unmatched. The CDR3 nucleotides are TGTGCCAGTAGCGGGGGACAGTTGAACACTGAAGCTTTCTTT. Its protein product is CASSGGQLNTEAFF.

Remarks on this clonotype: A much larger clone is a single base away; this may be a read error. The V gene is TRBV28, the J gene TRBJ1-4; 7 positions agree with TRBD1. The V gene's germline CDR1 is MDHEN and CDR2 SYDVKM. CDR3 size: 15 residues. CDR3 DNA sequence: TGTGCCGGCAGTTCGACAGGGCCGACTAATGAAAAACTGTTTTTT. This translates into CAGSSTGPTNEKLFF.

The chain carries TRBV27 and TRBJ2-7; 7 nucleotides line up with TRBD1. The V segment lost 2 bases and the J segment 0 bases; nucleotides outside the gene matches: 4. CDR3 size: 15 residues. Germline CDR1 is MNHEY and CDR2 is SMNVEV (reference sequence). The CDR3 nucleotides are TGTGCCAGCAGTTTACGGACAGGCCTCTCCTACGAGCAGTACTTC. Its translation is CASSLRTGLSYEQYF.

CDR3 in DNA: TGCAGTGCTAACGGGGTCGGACAAGAGACCCAGTACTTC. Residues: CSANGVGQETQYF. This sequence joins TRBV20-1 and TRBJ2-5, with TRBD2 as a possible D gene (5 bases). Germline assignment: CDR1 DFQATT and CDR2 SNEGSKA (reference sequence). Deletions cut 4 bases from V and 2 bases from J, with 11 bases between. The CDR3 loop spans 13 amino acids.

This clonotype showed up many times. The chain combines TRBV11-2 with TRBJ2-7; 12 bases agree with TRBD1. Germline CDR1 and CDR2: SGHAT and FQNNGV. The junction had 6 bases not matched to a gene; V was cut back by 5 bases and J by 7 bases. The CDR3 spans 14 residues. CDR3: CASSRDRGLWEQYF. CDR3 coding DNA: TGTGCCAGCAGCCGGGACAGGGGGCTGTGGGAGCAGTACTTC.

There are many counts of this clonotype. DNA for the CDR3: TGTGCCAGCAGCCAAGCAGTCTCCTACGAGCAGTACTTC. Protein product: CASSQAVSYEQYF. The gene calls are TRBV3-1 and TRBJ2-7; unclear D gene. Trimming shortened V by 1 base and J by 0 bases, and 4 bases separated the two germline ends. CDR3 size: 13 residues. The germline V gene has CDR1 LGHDT and CDR2 YNNKEL (reference sequence).

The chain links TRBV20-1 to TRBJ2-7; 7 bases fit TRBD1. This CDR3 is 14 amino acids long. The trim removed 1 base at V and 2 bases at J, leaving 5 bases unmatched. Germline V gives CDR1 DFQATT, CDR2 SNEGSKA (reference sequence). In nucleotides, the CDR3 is TGCAGTGCTAGAGGGGTCGGGACAGCCTACGAGCAGTACTTC. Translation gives CSARGVGTAYEQYF.

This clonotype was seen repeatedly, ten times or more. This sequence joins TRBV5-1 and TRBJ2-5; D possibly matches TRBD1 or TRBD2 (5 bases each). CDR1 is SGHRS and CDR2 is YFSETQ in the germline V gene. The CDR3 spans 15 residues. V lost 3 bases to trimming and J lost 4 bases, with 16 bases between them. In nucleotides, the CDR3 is TGCGCCAGCAGCTCCCCAGTCAGGGACGGAGAGACCCAGTACTTC. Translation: CASSSPVRDGETQYF.

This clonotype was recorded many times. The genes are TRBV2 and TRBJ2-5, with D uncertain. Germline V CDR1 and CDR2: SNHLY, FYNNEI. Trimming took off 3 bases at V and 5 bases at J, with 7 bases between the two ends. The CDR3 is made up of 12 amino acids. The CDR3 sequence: CASSEGPETQYF. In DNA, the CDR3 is TGTGCCAGCAGTGAGGGTCCGGAGACCCAGTACTTC.

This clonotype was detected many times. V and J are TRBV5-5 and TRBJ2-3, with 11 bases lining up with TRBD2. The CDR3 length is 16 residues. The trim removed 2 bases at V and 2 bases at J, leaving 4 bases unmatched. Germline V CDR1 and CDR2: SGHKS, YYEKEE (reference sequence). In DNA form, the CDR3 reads TGTGCCAGCAGCTTAAATAGCGGGAGGGCCACAGATACGCAGTATTTT. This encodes CASSLNSGRATDTQYF.

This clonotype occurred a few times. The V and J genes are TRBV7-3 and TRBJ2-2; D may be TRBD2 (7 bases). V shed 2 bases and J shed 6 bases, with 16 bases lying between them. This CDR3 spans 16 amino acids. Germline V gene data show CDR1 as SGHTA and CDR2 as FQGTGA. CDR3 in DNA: TGTGCCAGCAGCTTAGGGGGGGGCGCGTTTGCCGGGGAGCTGTTTTTT. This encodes CASSLGGGAFAGELFF. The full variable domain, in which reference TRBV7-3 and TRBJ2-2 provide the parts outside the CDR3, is GAGVSQTPSNKVTEKGKYVELRCDPISGHTALYWYRQSLGQGPEFLIYFQGTGAADDSGLPNDRFFAVRPEGSVSTLKIQRTERGDSAVYLCASSLGGGAFAGELFFGEGSRLTVL.

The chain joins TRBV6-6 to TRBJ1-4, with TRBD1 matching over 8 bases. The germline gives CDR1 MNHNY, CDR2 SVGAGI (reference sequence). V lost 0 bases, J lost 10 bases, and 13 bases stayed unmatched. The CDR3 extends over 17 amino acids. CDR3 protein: CASSYSRIRTGSLKLFF. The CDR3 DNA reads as TGTGCCAGCAGTTACTCTCGTATCCGGACAGGGTCCTTAAAACTGTTTTTT.

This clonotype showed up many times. The CDR3: CASSRTARTSGSNEQFF. As DNA, the CDR3 is TGTGCCAGCAGTAGGACCGCTAGGACTAGCGGGAGCAATGAGCAGTTCTTC. This rearrangement joins TRBV2 to TRBJ2-1; 13 nucleotides line up with TRBD2. The CDR3 is made up of 17 amino acids. CDR1 SNHLY and CDR2 FYNNEI come from the germline V gene. J gave up 6 bases and V 5 bases, and 10 bases lay outside the gene matches.

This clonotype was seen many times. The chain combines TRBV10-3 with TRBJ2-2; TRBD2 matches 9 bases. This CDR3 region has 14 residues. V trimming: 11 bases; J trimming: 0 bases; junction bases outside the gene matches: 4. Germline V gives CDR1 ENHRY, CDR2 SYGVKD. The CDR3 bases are TGTGCCTCGACTAGCGGAGCGAACACCGGGGAGCTGTTTTTT. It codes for CASTSGANTGELFF.

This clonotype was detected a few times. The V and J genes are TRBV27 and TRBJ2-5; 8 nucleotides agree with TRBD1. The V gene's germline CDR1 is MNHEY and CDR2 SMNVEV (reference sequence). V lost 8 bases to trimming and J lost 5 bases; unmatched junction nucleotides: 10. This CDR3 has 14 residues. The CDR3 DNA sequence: TGTGCCAGCCACAGACAGGGGTTGTACGAGACCCAGTACTTC. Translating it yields CASHRQGLYETQYF.

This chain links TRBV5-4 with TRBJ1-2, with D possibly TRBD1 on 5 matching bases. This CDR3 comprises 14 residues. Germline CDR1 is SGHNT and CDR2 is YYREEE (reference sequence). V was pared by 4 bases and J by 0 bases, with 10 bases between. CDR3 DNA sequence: TGTGCCAGCAGCAACCCAGGGACTAACTATGGCTACACCTTC. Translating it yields CASSNPGTNYGYTF.

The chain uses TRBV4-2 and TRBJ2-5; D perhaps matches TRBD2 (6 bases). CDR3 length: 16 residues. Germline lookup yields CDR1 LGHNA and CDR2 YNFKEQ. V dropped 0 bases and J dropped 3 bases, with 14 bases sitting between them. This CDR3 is CASSQEWSGPKETQYF. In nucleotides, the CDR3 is TGTGCCAGCAGCCAAGAGTGGAGCGGGCCGAAAGAGACCCAGTACTTC.